The 19 T cell receptor beta chains below were found in one sample sequenced in a study of regulatory T cells in long-lasting Graves disease. Time point: persistent/refractory GD, antithyroid drugs over 5 years with positive TRAb. TCR sequences were obtained from RNA taken from PBMCs. According to the study, TCR beta libraries were built with iRepertoire HTBI primers and CDR3-region Arm-PCR. TCRdb re-derived calls from the multiplex PCR reads in MiXCR, one entry per CDR3 protein. The repertoire holds about 470,000 distinct CDR3 sequences, with about 22% as singletons. The sequencing here drew on peripheral blood mononuclear cells (PBMCs), taken when the disease was refractory, from a patient treated with antithyroid drugs. These receptor sequences come from a female donor with Graves disease.

The V gene is TRBV10-3, the J gene TRBJ2-6, with no clear D. CDR3 size: 15 residues. Germline V CDR1 and CDR2: ENHRY, SYGVKD. V was shortened by 10 bases and J by 1 base, with 14 bases between the two germline ends. This CDR3 reads CATHQQGSGANVLTF. In DNA form, the CDR3 reads TGTGCCACTCACCAACAAGGGTCTGGGGCCAACGTCCTGACTTTC.

This clonotype has only a few counts. The chain employs TRBV6-1 and TRBJ2-2; TRBD2 is a possible D gene (5 bases). CDR1 is MNHNS, CDR2 SASEGT, per germline. V dropped 6 bases and J dropped 5 bases, with 10 bases sitting between them. The CDR3 has 13 amino acids. The DNA for the CDR3 is TGTGCCAGCAGGCAAAGAGGGACCGGGGAGCTGTTTTTT. It encodes CASRQRGTGELFF.

This clonotype showed up many times. This chain connects TRBV28 to TRBJ2-7; 9 bases align to TRBD1. There are 16 residues in the CDR3. V lost 3 bases and J lost 3; bases outside the gene matches: 9. Germline CDR1 reads MDHEN; CDR2 reads SYDVKM. The CDR3 DNA reads TGTGCCAGCAGTTTGGAGGGACAGGGCCATTACTACGAGCAGTACTTC. Its protein product is CASSLEGQGHYYEQYF.

This clonotype was recorded at least ten times. V usage is TRBV2 and J usage is TRBJ1-1, with 7 bases that match TRBD1. Trimming cost V 4 bases and J 7 bases; bases outside gene matches: 6. Per the germline V gene, CDR1 is SNHLY and CDR2 is FYNNEI. This CDR3 spans 13 amino acids. This CDR3 is CASSGQGWVEAFF. CDR3 coding DNA: TGTGCCAGCAGTGGACAGGGATGGGTTGAAGCTTTCTTT.

Ten or more counts support this clonotype. The gene calls are TRBV28 and TRBJ2-7; possibly TRBD1 for D (5 bases). V was cut by 3 bases and J by 0 bases, with 15 bases left in between. The CDR3 has 16 residues. From germline, CDR1 is MDHEN and CDR2 SYDVKM. The CDR3 DNA follows: TGTGCCAGCAGTTTGGGGAACAAGGGGTACTCCTACGAGCAGTACTTC. Encoded protein: CASSLGNKGYSYEQYF.

This clonotype was observed a few times. The genes are TRBV24-1 and TRBJ2-7, with TRBD1 identical over 7 bases. CDR3 length: 15 residues. Germline V gives CDR1 KGHDR, CDR2 SFDVKD. The junction had 6 bases not matched to a gene; V was cut back by 3 bases and J by 2 bases. This CDR3 reads CATSDPRDRPYEQYF. Written as DNA, the CDR3 is TGTGCCACCAGTGATCCCCGGGACAGACCCTACGAGCAGTACTTC.

This clonotype was recorded many times. The V gene is TRBV6-9, the J gene TRBJ1-1, with D unclear. The germline V gene encodes CDR1 MNHGY and CDR2 SVAAGI. The CDR3 has 15 amino acids. Trimming cost V 3 bases and J 3 bases, with 14 bases left between them. In nucleotides, the CDR3 is TGTGCCAGCAGTTACTCCCGAGGGAGGGACACTGAAGCTTTCTTT. Translation: CASSYSRGRDTEAFF.

A remark on this clonotype: Possible read error: a much larger clone is one base away. This chain links TRBV2 with TRBJ1-4, with 7 bases that match TRBD1. Germline-derived CDR1 and CDR2 are SNHLY and FYNNEI. This CDR3 spans 13 amino acids. V gave up 8 bases and J gave up 7 bases; unmatched junction bases: 7. CDR3 sequence (DNA): TGTGCCAGCGTCCTCGACAGGGCTGAAAAACTGTTTTTT. Its protein product is CASVLDRAEKLFF.

The chain is built from TRBV5-6 and TRBJ2-5, with 8 bases aligning to TRBD2. The CDR3 sequence is 15 residues long. Losses at the gene ends were 4 bases for V and 3 bases for J; bases not matched to a gene: 8. Germline CDR1 and CDR2: SGHDT and YYEEEE. This CDR3 is CASSARLARKETQYF. The CDR3 DNA reads as TGTGCCAGCAGCGCCCGACTAGCGCGTAAAGAGACCCAGTACTTC.

This clonotype was seen repeatedly, ten times or more. This chain uses TRBV28 with TRBJ1-2, with TRBD1 as a possible D gene (6 bases). Germline V gives CDR1 MDHEN, CDR2 SYDVKM. CDR3 size: 14 residues. The germline V and J ends were trimmed by 5 bases and 1 base, with 11 bases remaining between them. The CDR3 is CASSPDSYNYGYTF. The CDR3 DNA is TGTGCCAGCAGTCCGGACAGCTATAACTATGGCTACACCTTC.

This clonotype has a handful of counts. J is TRBJ1-1 and V is TRBV9; perhaps TRBD1 as D (6 bases). The CDR3 totals 13 residues. Germline V lookup: CDR1 SGDLS, CDR2 YYNGEE. Deletions cut 4 bases from V and 4 bases from J, with 11 bases between. CDR3 amino acids: CASSPDSPTEAFF. The DNA for the CDR3 is TGTGCCAGCAGCCCGGACAGTCCCACTGAAGCTTTCTTT. Filled out from reference TRBV9 and TRBJ1-1, the complete variable domain reads DSGVTQTPKHLITATGQRVTLRCSPRSGDLSVYWYQQSLDQGLQFLIQYYNGEERAKGNILERFSAQQFPDLHSELNLSSLELGDSALYFCASSPDSPTEAFFGQGTRLTVV.

This clonotype has at least ten counts. The genes are TRBV20-1 and TRBJ2-7; the D gene is possibly TRBD2 (5 bases). The V and J ends lost 5 bases and 5 bases respectively, with 13 bases between them. Germline V lookup: CDR1 DFQATT, CDR2 SNEGSKA (reference sequence). The CDR3 is 12 amino acids. The CDR3 DNA sequence: TGCAGTGCTTCCCCCCACGGGGACGAGCAGTACTTC. This encodes CSASPHGDEQYF.

This clonotype was recorded many times. V gene TRBV6-1 combines with J gene TRBJ1-2; D call uncertain. The CDR3 loop spans 13 amino acids. Trimming pared 6 bases from V and 1 base from J, leaving 9 bases between. Germline CDR1 MNHNS, CDR2 SASEGT. The CDR3 loop reads CASRDGFNYGYTF. The CDR3 nucleotides read TGTGCCAGCAGAGACGGTTTTAACTATGGCTACACCTTC.

The gene calls are TRBV6-2 or TRBV6-3 and TRBJ2-7; 7 positions match TRBD1. The CDR3 extends over 14 amino acids. V lost 6 bases to trimming and J lost 4 bases; unmatched junction nucleotides: 9. CDR1 and CDR2 (germline): MNHEY, SVGEGT. The chain's CDR3 is CASSFWTGLYEQYF. The CDR3 nucleotides read TGTGCCAGCAGCTTCTGGACAGGACTGTACGAGCAGTACTTC.

This clonotype was counted many times. The V and J genes are TRBV28 and TRBJ1-2; D gene ambiguous. CDR3 length equals 15 residues. CDR1 and CDR2 from the germline V gene are MDHEN and SYDVKM. Trimming shortened V by 5 bases and J by 4 bases, and 17 bases separated the two germline ends. This chain's CDR3 is CASSPTIFLGYGYTF. The CDR3 DNA reads as TGTGCCAGCAGTCCAACAATTTTCCTCGGCTATGGCTACACCTTC.

This clonotype has ten or more counts. The V and J genes are TRBV10-3 and TRBJ1-5, with 8 bases aligning to TRBD1. The trim removed 11 bases at V and 10 bases at J, leaving 13 bases unmatched. This CDR3 comprises 13 residues. Germline V gene data show CDR1 as ENHRY and CDR2 as SYGVKD. This CDR3 is CACAGGAAVPQHF. The CDR3 DNA sequence: TGTGCCTGCGCAGGGGGCGCGGCAGTACCCCAGCATTTT.

To note about this clonotype: A much larger clone lies a single base off, so this may be a read error. This CDR3 fails to terminate in the conserved phenylalanine or tryptophan, so it likely reflects a read error. The chain couples TRBV28 to TRBJ2-7; TRBD1 agrees at 8 bases. CDR1 is MDHEN, CDR2 SYDVKM, per germline. Trimming cost V 6 bases and J 2 bases; bases outside gene matches: 6. The CDR3 spans 14 residues. Written as DNA, the CDR3 is TGTGCCAGCAGCCCTCCGACAGGGGCCTACGAGCAGTACCTC. This translates into CASSPPTGAYEQYL.

In its sample, this clonotype was seen many times. V gene TRBV6-1 combines with J gene TRBJ2-7; 10 bases fit TRBD2. This CDR3 has 14 amino acids. Germline CDR1 and CDR2: MNHNS and SASEGT. Losses at the gene ends were 6 bases for V and 4 bases for J; bases not matched to a gene: 6. The CDR3 here is CASSKLAGAYEQYF. CDR3 coding DNA: TGTGCCAGCAGCAAGCTAGCGGGAGCATACGAGCAGTACTTC.

The gene calls are TRBV4-1 and TRBJ2-7; no clear D gene. Germline V gene sequence: CDR1 MGHRA, CDR2 YSYEKL. The germline V and J ends were trimmed by 0 bases and 2 bases, with 14 bases remaining between them. The CDR3 extends over 16 amino acids. The CDR3 bases are TGCGCCAGCAGCCAAGATCTAGGCTCCGGAGCCTACGAGCAGTACTTC. It yields the protein CASSQDLGSGAYEQYF.